One and the same sample provided the 30 T cell receptor beta chains below, sequenced in a study of blood T cell repertoires in COVID-19. Some clones are missing from TCRdb's copy, which holds only in-frame ones; the method was immunoSEQ multiplex PCR. The table lists a few hundred thousand clones, over 80% of them singletons, with approximately 6.5% in the top ten. The sequenced sample consisted of peripheral blood. The receptors shown here come from a woman aged 45 to 65 with COVID-19, enrolled during active disease.

This clone was picked up one time. The genes are TRBV6-1 and TRBJ2-7, with D possibly TRBD2 on 6 matching bases. Trimming took 0 bases from V and 7 from J, leaving 7 bases between them. CDR1 is MNHNS and CDR2 is SASEGT in the germline V gene. CDR3 length: 12 residues. This CDR3 is CASSEAGGEQYF. CDR3 nucleotide sequence: TGTGCCAGCAGTGAAGCGGGGGGTGAGCAGTACTTC.

V usage is TRBV6-6 and J usage is TRBJ2-3; no clear D. The germline V gene has CDR1 MNHNY and CDR2 SVGAGI (reference sequence). CDR3 length: 12 residues. V was pared by 0 bases and J by 5 bases, with 3 bases between. The chain's CDR3 is CASSYSGDTQYF. The CDR3 nucleotides are TGTGCCAGCAGTTACTCCGGAGATACGCAGTATTTT.

V is TRBV2 and J is TRBJ1-1; a possible D gene is TRBD1 (5 bases). Deletions cut 7 bases from V and 11 bases from J, with 17 bases between. The CDR3 consists of 12 residues. The germline CDR1 and CDR2 sequences are SNHLY and FYNNEI. CDR3 DNA sequence: TGTGCCAGCAATGACCAGGGAACCCCGGCTTTCTTT. Encoded protein: CASNDQGTPAFF.

This chain connects TRBV6-5 to TRBJ1-1, with D possibly matching TRBD1 (5 bases). The CDR3 sequence is 14 residues long. The germline CDR1 and CDR2 sequences are MNHEY and SVGAGI. V lost 0 bases and J lost 2, with 7 bases in between. The CDR3 region is CASSYSGANTEAFF. In DNA form, the CDR3 reads TGTGCCAGCAGTTACTCTGGGGCTAACACTGAAGCTTTCTTT.

In nucleotides, the CDR3 is TGCGCCAGCAGCCGGGGGACGGCGAGTGAAAAACTGTTTTTT. Residues: CASSRGTASEKLFF. The genes are TRBV5-1 and TRBJ1-4; D may be TRBD1 (5 bases). Germline values: CDR1 SGHRS, CDR2 YFSETQ. There are 14 residues in the CDR3. Trimming pared 4 bases from V and 7 bases from J, leaving 14 bases between.

The rearrangement joins TRBV7-9 to TRBJ2-7; D might be TRBD2 (6 bases). Trimming took off 5 bases at V and 4 bases at J, with 15 bases between the two ends. Germline CDR1 is SEHNR and CDR2 is FQNEAQ (reference sequence). CDR3 length: 14 amino acids. The CDR3 region is CASSRTGVGYEQYF. The CDR3 coding sequence is TGTGCCAGCAGCCGGACGGGGGTCGGATACGAGCAGTACTTC.

The chain has TRBV6-5 and TRBJ2-7; 10 positions match TRBD1. V was pared by 6 bases and J by 2 bases, with 7 bases of the junction left unmatched. This CDR3 spans 15 amino acids. The V gene's germline CDR1 is MNHEY and CDR2 SVGAGI. CDR3 coding DNA: TGTGCCAGCAGCGGATCCGGGACAGGGGCCTACGAGCAGTACTTC. It specifies CASSGSGTGAYEQYF.

There are a few counts of this clone. The chain combines TRBV7-8 with TRBJ2-7, with D perhaps TRBD2 (6 bases). V lost 5 bases to trimming and J lost 0 bases, with 26 bases between them. Germline CDR1 and CDR2: SGHVS and FQNEAQ. The CDR3 consists of 19 residues. The CDR3 DNA follows: TGTGCCAGCAGCCGCATCGGGGGTGGGGGACCGAGTGGCTCCTACGAGCAGTACTTC. It translates to CASSRIGGGGPSGSYEQYF. Based on the CDR3 plus reference TRBV7-8 and TRBJ2-7, the full variable domain is GAGVSQSPRYKVAKRGQDVALRCDPISGHVSLFWYQQALGQGPEFLTYFQNEAQLDKSGLPSDRFFAERPEGSVSTLKIQRTQQEDSAVYLCASSRIGGGGPSGSYEQYFGPGTRLTVT.

The genes are TRBV27 and TRBJ1-1; tentatively, D is TRBD1 (5 bases). V was shortened by 4 bases and J by 9 bases, with 21 bases between the two germline ends. CDR1 MNHEY and CDR2 SMNVEV come from the germline V gene (reference sequence). This CDR3 has 15 amino acids. CDR3 in amino acids: CASSSPGRGRLQAFF. For the CDR3, the DNA is TGTGCCAGCAGTTCACCAGGGAGGGGTCGTCTTCAAGCTTTCTTT.

This clone was counted only a few times. The chain has TRBV7-8 and TRBJ2-2; 8 positions agree with TRBD2. CDR1 SGHVS and CDR2 FQNEAQ come from the germline V gene. Losses at the gene ends were 0 bases for V and 5 bases for J; bases not matched to a gene: 8. This CDR3 is built from 17 residues. The DNA of the CDR3 is TGTGCCAGCAGCTTAGCGCGGGGGGTCCGGGGGACCGGGGAGCTGTTTTTT. Translated, it gives CASSLARGVRGTGELFF.

The chain carries TRBV28 and TRBJ1-3; perhaps TRBD1 as D (6 bases). The CDR3 totals 15 residues. Looked up from germline, CDR1 is MDHEN and CDR2 is SYDVKM. V lost 4 bases and J 5 bases, leaving 15 bases between the germline ends. CDR3: CASSSRGAVRNTIYF. The CDR3 nucleotides read TGTGCCAGCAGTTCGCGGGGGGCGGTAAGAAACACCATATATTTT.

This chain connects TRBV27 to TRBJ1-2; D is perhaps TRBD1 (5 bases). Between the trimmed V and J ends, which lost 2 bases and 9 bases, there was a span of 13 bases. The CDR3 has 13 amino acids. Germline V lookup: CDR1 MNHEY, CDR2 SMNVEV (reference sequence). The CDR3 region is CASSLRQSKSYTF. The CDR3 region has the DNA TGTGCCAGCAGTTTAAGACAGTCGAAGAGCTACACCTTC.

The J gene is TRBJ2-7, the V gene TRBV7-9; D might be TRBD1 (5 bases). Looked up from germline, CDR1 is SEHNR and CDR2 is FQNEAQ (reference sequence). The germline V and J ends were trimmed by 5 bases and 3 bases, with 20 bases remaining between them. The CDR3 covers 16 residues. The DNA of the CDR3 is TGTGCCAGCAGCCCGCCTGGGGCAGGACGAGACTACGAGCAGTACTTC. This codes for CASSPPGAGRDYEQYF. Drawing the rest from reference TRBV7-9 and TRBJ2-7, the complete variable domain is DTGVSQNPRHKITKRGQNVTFRCDPISEHNRLYWYRQTLGQGPEFLTYFQNEAQLEKSRLLSDRFSAERPKGSFSTLEIQRTEQGDSAMYLCASSPPGAGRDYEQYFGPGTRLTVT.

The chain uses TRBV18 and TRBJ2-7; TRBD2 aligns across 8 bases. This CDR3 is built from 15 residues. Germline V gene data show CDR1 as KGHSH and CDR2 as LQKENI. V was pared by 2 bases and J by 3 bases, with 6 bases of the junction left unmatched. The DNA for the CDR3 is TGTGCCAGCTCACCAAGTAGCGGGATGGACTACGAGCAGTACTTC. Translation gives CASSPSSGMDYEQYF.

V is TRBV2 and J is TRBJ1-1; 8 bases agree with TRBD1. Germline loops: CDR1 SNHLY, CDR2 FYNNEI. The V segment lost 6 bases and the J segment 2 bases; nucleotides outside the gene matches: 5. The CDR3 sequence is 14 residues long. The CDR3 protein is CASRDRVLNTEAFF. For the CDR3, the DNA is TGTGCCAGCAGGGACAGGGTCCTTAACACTGAAGCTTTCTTT.

The CDR3, as DNA: TGCAGCGTGGGGGGACAGGGTGACACTGAAGCTTTCTTT. The encoded protein is CSVGGQGDTEAFF. The chain combines TRBV29-1 with TRBJ1-1; TRBD1 agrees at 9 bases. Germline values: CDR1 SQVTM, CDR2 ANQGSEA. With V trimmed by 6 bases and J by 3 bases, 5 bases remained unmatched. CDR3 size: 13 residues.

The rearrangement joins TRBV24-1 to TRBJ1-2; 7 bases are shared with TRBD1. The CDR3 has 15 amino acids. J lost 4 bases, V lost 6 bases, and 10 bases had no gene match. Germline lookup yields CDR1 KGHDR and CDR2 SFDVKD. As DNA, the CDR3 is TGTGCCACCAGTCAGGGGGACCCCAGGATCTATGGCTACACCTTC. Protein: CATSQGDPRIYGYTF.

V gene TRBV5-1 combines with J gene TRBJ2-3; 8 bases are shared with TRBD2. With V trimmed by 2 bases and J by 6 bases, 5 bases remained unmatched. The CDR3 runs 14 residues. Germline V lookup: CDR1 SGHRS, CDR2 YFSETQ. The CDR3 spells CASSLPAGEDTQYF. In DNA form, the CDR3 reads TGCGCCAGCAGCTTACCAGCGGGAGAGGATACGCAGTATTTT.

The chain carries TRBV18 and TRBJ1-4; unclear D gene. V lost 3 bases to trimming and J lost 4 bases, with 9 bases between them. The CDR3 length is 14 residues. The germline V gene has CDR1 KGHSH and CDR2 LQKENI. The chain's CDR3 is CASSPAGSNEKLFF. The CDR3 nucleotides read TGTGCCAGCTCACCGGCGGGTAGTAATGAAAAACTGTTTTTT.

The V and J genes are TRBV9 and TRBJ2-4; the match to TRBD1 covers 7 bases. The CDR3 has 13 amino acids. Losses at the gene ends were 3 bases for V and 7 bases for J; bases not matched to a gene: 4. CDR1 and CDR2 from the germline V gene are SGDLS and YYNGEE. CDR3 protein: CASSGNRGNIQYF. As DNA, the CDR3 is TGTGCCAGCAGCGGGAACAGGGGTAACATTCAGTACTTC.

The genes are TRBV9 and TRBJ2-7; 8 bases agree with TRBD2. This CDR3 contains 14 residues. V lost 5 bases, J lost 6 bases, and 10 bases stayed unmatched. Germline lookup yields CDR1 SGDLS and CDR2 YYNGEE. The CDR3, as DNA: TGTGCCAGCAGTCAAAGCGGGAGTTCAAGCGAGCAGTACTTC. Translation gives CASSQSGSSSEQYF.

The rearrangement uses TRBV9 and TRBJ2-7; 11 bases line up with TRBD2. Germline CDR1 is SGDLS and CDR2 is YYNGEE. After removal of 3 bases from V and 3 bases from J, the junction contained 5 bases not matched to a gene. This CDR3 is built from 15 residues. CDR3 coding DNA: TGTGCCAGCAGCGCCGGGACTAGCGGACTCTACGAGCAGTACTTC. It is translated as CASSAGTSGLYEQYF.

The gene calls are TRBV24-1 and TRBJ2-3; a weak D match, TRBD2 (6 bases). From germline, CDR1 is KGHDR and CDR2 SFDVKD. V was cut by 5 bases and J by 4 bases, with 15 bases left in between. The CDR3 is 15 amino acids. CDR3 amino acids: CATSVDGGSPDTQYF. Here the CDR3 DNA reads TGTGCCACCAGTGTGGACGGGGGTTCACCAGATACGCAGTATTTT.

The sample holds one count of this clone. The chain combines TRBV30 with TRBJ1-4; D is undetermined. This CDR3 comprises 13 residues. The V gene lost 5 bases and the J gene lost 3 bases, with 10 bases spanning the gap. Looked up from germline, CDR1 is GTSNPN and CDR2 is SVGIG (reference sequence). Here the CDR3 DNA reads TGTGCCTGGCTAGGTCAGCCTAATGAAAAACTGTTTTTT. Residues: CAWLGQPNEKLFF.

This chain connects TRBV4-1 to TRBJ2-2; 10 bases agree with TRBD1. Trimming took 1 base from V and 7 from J; bases not matched to a gene: 3. The CDR3 covers 15 residues. CDR1 and CDR2 (germline): MGHRA, YSYEKL. The CDR3: CASSQAGTGDGELFF. CDR3 DNA sequence: TGCGCCAGCAGCCAAGCCGGGACAGGGGACGGGGAGCTGTTTTTT.

This clone was found once. The CDR3: CASTGNYEQYF. CDR3 sequence (DNA): TGTGCCAGCACAGGGAACTACGAGCAGTACTTC. This chain links TRBV2 with TRBJ2-7; a possible D gene is TRBD1 (5 bases). From germline, CDR1 is SNHLY and CDR2 FYNNEI. The ends were cut back, 7 bases at V and 3 bases at J, with 7 bases in the middle. This CDR3 comprises 11 residues.

As regards this clone: This same CDR3 is encoded by further DNA sequences in the sample. The chain uses TRBV18 and TRBJ2-7; 7 positions match TRBD1. CDR1 is KGHSH, CDR2 LQKENI, per germline. The CDR3 covers 15 residues. Unmatched junction bases numbered 5, after V lost 3 bases and J lost 0 bases. CDR3 in amino acids: CASSPDAGGSYEQYF. DNA of the CDR3: TGTGCCAGCTCACCGGACGCAGGGGGCTCCTACGAGCAGTACTTC. The whole variable domain, remainder taken from reference TRBV18 and TRBJ2-7, is NAGVMQNPRHLVRRRGQEARLRCSPMKGHSHVYWYRQLPEEGLKFMVYLQKENIIDESGMPKERFSAEFPKEGPSILRIQQVVRGDSAAYFCASSPDAGGSYEQYFGPGTRLTVT.

The chain combines TRBV7-9 with TRBJ2-5; 7 bases agree with TRBD2. Germline V gives CDR1 SEHNR, CDR2 FQNEAQ (reference sequence). The V and J ends lost 4 bases and 3 bases, in that order; junction bases with no gene match: 11. This CDR3 comprises 16 residues. CDR3: CASSSMRGRGKETQYF. CDR3 nucleotide sequence: TGTGCCAGCAGCTCCATGCGGGGGAGGGGAAAAGAGACCCAGTACTTC.

The gene calls are TRBV2 and TRBJ2-2; 14 bases are shared with TRBD2. The V gene end was trimmed by 9 bases and the J gene end by 2 bases; junction bases not matched to a gene: 17. Germline CDR1 is SNHLY and CDR2 is FYNNEI. The CDR3 runs 20 residues. The CDR3 bases are TGTGCCAGGCGGACTAGCGGGAGGTTAGGCCCTATCGTAAACACCGGGGAGCTGTTTTTT. It is translated as CARRTSGRLGPIVNTGELFF.

V gene TRBV30 combines with J gene TRBJ2-1, with TRBD2 matching over 11 bases. This CDR3 comprises 15 residues. J lost 7 bases, V lost 0 bases, and 5 bases had no gene match. Germline CDR1 GTSNPN, CDR2 SVGIG (reference sequence). CDR3: CAWSVFLAGGNEQFF. CDR3 nucleotides: TGTGCCTGGAGTGTATTCCTAGCGGGAGGTAATGAGCAGTTCTTC.